Following are 20 T cell receptor beta chains from one sample sequenced in a study of T cells after yellow fever vaccination. Via MiXCR, TCRdb re-called the 5' RACE reads, giving one row per CDR3 protein. This table holds 500,000 to 700,000 distinct CDR3 sequences, 15% to 20% found once. Sequencing used PBMCs, obtained 15 days after the yellow fever booster vaccination. The source of these receptors is a man in his thirties or forties who received the YFV17D yellow fever vaccine.

V gene TRBV7-2 combines with J gene TRBJ2-3; 9 bases line up with TRBD2. CDR3 length: 16 amino acids. Germline lookup yields CDR1 SGHTA and CDR2 FQGNSA. Losses at the gene ends were 5 bases for V and 2 bases for J; bases not matched to a gene: 8. The CDR3 region is CASSPGLAKPTDTQYF. In nucleotides, the CDR3 is TGTGCCAGCAGCCCTGGACTAGCGAAACCCACAGATACGCAGTATTTT. The complete variable domain, with remaining parts taken from reference TRBV7-2 and TRBJ2-3, reads GAGVSQSPSNKVTEKGKDVELRCDPISGHTALYWYRQSLGQGLEFLIYFQGNSAPDKSGLPSDRFSAERTGGSVSTLTIQRTQQEDSAVYLCASSPGLAKPTDTQYFGPGTRLTVL.

The chain employs TRBV5-5 and TRBJ2-2, with D perhaps being TRBD1 or TRBD2 (5 bases each). V lost 4 bases and J 6 bases, leaving 19 bases between the germline ends. CDR1 and CDR2 (germline): SGHKS, YYEKEE (reference sequence). The CDR3 sequence is 16 residues long. The CDR3: CASSGDHLGLPGELFF. CDR3 nucleotides: TGTGCCAGCAGCGGGGACCACCTGGGTTTACCCGGGGAGCTGTTTTTT. The full variable domain, its missing parts supplied by reference TRBV5-5 and TRBJ2-2, is DAGVTQSPTHLIKTRGQQVTLRCSPISGHKSVSWYQQVLGQGPQFIFQYYEKEERGRGNFPDRFSARQFPNYSSELNVNALLLGDSALYLCASSGDHLGLPGELFFGEGSRLTVL.

The J gene is TRBJ2-2, the V gene TRBV11-2; D uncertain. This CDR3 is built from 15 residues. Per the germline V gene, CDR1 is SGHAT and CDR2 is FQNNGV. The V end was cut by 0 bases, the J end by 4 bases, with 9 bases between. DNA of the CDR3: TGTGCCAGCAGCTTAGAAAACATACCCACCGGGGAGCTGTTTTTT. This codes for CASSLENIPTGELFF.

This clonotype was detected a few times. V is TRBV6-2 or TRBV6-3 and J is TRBJ2-2, with D possibly matching TRBD2 (5 bases). CDR1 MNHEY and CDR2 SVGEGT come from the germline V gene. Trimming shortened V by 0 bases and J by 0 bases, and 20 bases separated the two germline ends. The CDR3 has 20 residues. This CDR3 reads CASSYSRLFVRETNTGELFF. CDR3 DNA sequence: TGTGCCAGCAGTTACTCGAGATTATTTGTGAGGGAAACGAACACCGGGGAGCTGTTTTTT.

The sample holds a few counts of this clonotype. The chain combines TRBV20-1 with TRBJ2-7, with a tentative D call TRBD2 (5 bases). The CDR3 has 13 amino acids. V was clipped by 3 bases and J by 6 bases, with 15 bases between them. From germline, CDR1 is DFQATT and CDR2 SNEGSKA (reference sequence). CDR3 protein: CSASRRVASEQYF. CDR3 sequence (DNA): TGCAGTGCTAGCCGGCGGGTGGCGTCCGAGCAGTACTTC.

This clonotype was counted a single time. The CDR3 DNA reads TGCGCCAGCAGCTTGGGGTGGGCAGAGCGGAGGAACACTGAAGCTTTCTTT. As protein: CASSLGWAERRNTEAFF. V usage is TRBV5-1 and J usage is TRBJ1-1; D unclear. V was trimmed by 0 bases and J by 1 base, leaving 16 bases between them. The CDR3 extends over 17 amino acids. Germline V CDR1 and CDR2: SGHRS, YFSETQ. The complete variable domain, with remaining parts taken from reference TRBV5-1 and TRBJ1-1, reads KAGVTQTPRYLIKTRGQQVTLSCSPISGHRSVSWYQQTPGQGLQFLFEYFSETQRNKGNFPGRFSGRQFSNSRSEMNVSTLELGDSALYLCASSLGWAERRNTEAFFGQGTRLTVV.

The chain combines TRBV9 with TRBJ2-3; 7 nucleotides line up with TRBD1. This CDR3 comprises 13 residues. The V gene end was trimmed by 4 bases and the J gene end by 9 bases; junction bases not matched to a gene: 8. Per germline, CDR1 SGDLS and CDR2 YYNGEE. The CDR3 is CASSPQGWDTQYF. The CDR3 bases are TGTGCCAGCAGCCCACAGGGGTGGGACACGCAGTATTTT.

The V gene is TRBV2, the J gene TRBJ2-3; 7 bases agree with TRBD2. V dropped 7 bases and J dropped 7; count of bases not matched to a gene: 11. The CDR3 consists of 14 residues. The germline gives CDR1 SNHLY, CDR2 FYNNEI. In DNA form, the CDR3 reads TGTGCCAGCACGAACGCGGGAGTTATAAATACGCAGTATTTT. As protein: CASTNAGVINTQYF.

This clonotype was detected ten times or more. The chain carries TRBV29-1 and TRBJ2-7; D may be TRBD1 (7 bases). Trimming cost V 7 bases and J 2 bases, with 9 bases left between them. CDR1 and CDR2 from the germline V gene are SQVTM and ANQGSEA. This CDR3 spans 11 amino acids. CDR3 residues: CSGGTAYEQYF. The CDR3 bases are TGCAGCGGCGGGACAGCCTACGAGCAGTACTTC.

V is TRBV7-9 and J is TRBJ1-1; the D is unclear. V lost 5 bases and J 11 bases, leaving 12 bases between the germline ends. CDR3 size: 11 residues. Germline assignment: CDR1 SEHNR and CDR2 FQNEAQ (reference sequence). CDR3 in DNA: TGTGCCAGCAGCGCGACCTTGTTCGCTTTCTTT. It specifies CASSATLFAFF.

This clonotype has more than one count but fewer than ten. The chain uses TRBV6-5 and TRBJ2-2; 9 nucleotides agree with TRBD2. This CDR3 region has 19 residues. The germline V gene encodes CDR1 MNHEY and CDR2 SVGAGI. With V trimmed by 2 bases and J by 5 bases, 15 bases remained unmatched. CDR3 in amino acids: CASSYPATFFAGGTGELFF. CDR3 DNA sequence: TGTGCCAGCAGTTACCCGGCGACTTTTTTTGCGGGAGGGACCGGGGAGCTGTTTTTT.

Note on this clonotype: A much larger clone lies one base from this, so it may be a read error. V is TRBV5-1 and J is TRBJ2-7, with D unresolved. Germline CDR1 reads SGHRS; CDR2 reads YFSETQ. CDR3 length equals 12 residues. CDR3 region: CARSLDFYEQYF. For the CDR3, the DNA is TGCGCCAGGAGCTTGGATTTCTACGAGCAGTACTTC.

The DNA of the CDR3 is TGTGCCAGCAGTTACCTGGCGACAGCGGCCTATGGCTACACCTTC. This encodes CASSYLATAAYGYTF. The chain combines TRBV6-5 with TRBJ1-2, with a tentative D call TRBD1 (5 bases). Trimming shortened V by 2 bases and J by 4 bases, and 14 bases separated the two germline ends. The CDR3 is 15 amino acids. The germline V gene encodes CDR1 MNHEY and CDR2 SVGAGI.

Only a few counts were recorded for this clonotype. The CDR3: CASLFRANTGELFF. CDR3 in DNA: TGTGCCAGCCTATTCCGGGCGAACACCGGGGAGCTGTTTTTT. The chain couples TRBV6-2 or TRBV6-3 to TRBJ2-2; D is unresolved. This CDR3 is 14 amino acids long. Germline V gene data show CDR1 as MNHEY and CDR2 as SVGEGT. V lost 8 bases and J lost 0, with 10 bases in between.

The chain recombines TRBV20-1 with TRBJ2-2, with D possibly matching TRBD1 (5 bases). In germline, CDR1 is DFQATT, CDR2 SNEGSKA (reference sequence). V dropped 3 bases and J dropped 3 bases, with 8 bases sitting between them. The CDR3 has 13 residues. CDR3 protein: CSASKTDTGELFF. The CDR3, as DNA: TGCAGTGCTAGCAAGACAGACACCGGGGAGCTGTTTTTT.

The CDR3 nucleotides are TGTGCCAGCAGAATGACAGCGTCGGGGGAGCAGTTCTTC. This encodes CASRMTASGEQFF. V and J are TRBV11-3 and TRBJ2-1; TRBD1 or TRBD2 may be the D gene (5 bases each). This CDR3 is 13 amino acids long. Germline CDR1 reads SGHNT; CDR2 reads YENEEA. V gave up 6 bases and J gave up 10 bases, with 16 bases separating them. The full variable domain, completed using reference TRBV11-3 and TRBJ2-1, is EAGVVQSPRYKIIEKKQPVAFWCNPISGHNTLYWYLQNLGQGPELLIRYENEEAVDDSQLPKDRFSAERLKGVDSTLKIQPAELGDSAVYLCASRMTASGEQFFGPGTRLTVL.

This clonotype was picked up a small number of times. The chain is built from TRBV5-5 and TRBJ2-1; 13 nucleotides match TRBD2. The CDR3 consists of 18 residues. Germline V CDR1 and CDR2: SGHKS, YYEKEE (reference sequence). The V segment lost 2 bases and the J segment 3 bases; nucleotides outside the gene matches: 8. This chain's CDR3 is CASSLLAGGPSGYNEQFF. The CDR3 bases are TGTGCCAGCAGCTTACTAGCGGGAGGGCCCTCGGGCTACAATGAGCAGTTCTTC.

This chain joins TRBV6-2 or TRBV6-3 and TRBJ2-7; 9 nucleotides line up with TRBD1. Germline CDR1 is MNHEY and CDR2 is SVGEGT. This CDR3 has 15 amino acids. J gave up 6 bases and V 2 bases, and 8 bases lay outside the gene matches. The CDR3 region is CASSYDGTGSAEQYF. CDR3 sequence (DNA): TGTGCCAGCAGTTACGACGGGACAGGGTCGGCCGAGCAGTACTTC.

Only one count was recorded for this clonotype. This chain links TRBV20-1 with TRBJ2-2; D unclear. Trimming took 6 bases from V and 8 from J, leaving 13 bases between them. From germline, CDR1 is DFQATT and CDR2 SNEGSKA (reference sequence). The CDR3 is 12 amino acids. The CDR3 protein is CSALTTMGELFF. DNA of the CDR3: TGCAGTGCACTCACCACCATGGGGGAGCTGTTTTTT.

The chain is built from TRBV19 and TRBJ1-2; unclear D gene. Trimming took 5 bases from V and 6 from J, leaving 13 bases between them. This CDR3 is built from 13 residues. Germline V gene data show CDR1 as LNHDA and CDR2 as SQIVND (reference sequence). DNA of the CDR3: TGTGCCAGTAGTCGCAGCCAGTTGGATGGCTACACCTTC. Encoded protein: CASSRSQLDGYTF.